The 32 T cell receptor beta chains in this list originate from one sample, sequenced in a study of OX40 agonist ivuxolimab in advanced cancers. Data came from immunoSEQ multiplex PCR; TCRdb stores just in-frame clones and leaves some out. Here the sample spans 55,000 to 75,000 clones, around 86% being singletons. The sample was CD4+ or CD8+ T cells sorted from blood, taken in a trial of the OX40 agonist ivuxolimab. Source of these receptors: an adult with an advanced solid tumor such as melanoma, head and neck, liver or kidney cancer.

The chain combines TRBV7-2 with TRBJ1-2, with unresolved D. V was pared by 3 bases and J by 4 bases, with 12 bases between. Germline V gene data show CDR1 as SGHTA and CDR2 as FQGNSA. The CDR3 runs 14 residues. CDR3: CASSFGLNSYGYTF. CDR3 DNA: TGTGCCAGCAGCTTTGGGCTGAATAGCTATGGCTACACCTTC.

The chain carries TRBV4-1 and TRBJ2-7; no clear D gene. This CDR3 has 10 amino acids. The V gene lost 6 bases and the J gene lost 4 bases, with 4 bases spanning the gap. The germline gives CDR1 MGHRA, CDR2 YSYEKL. The CDR3 nucleotides are TGCGCCAGCAGTGGTTACGAGCAGTACTTC. Translating it yields CASSGYEQYF.

This rearrangement joins TRBV18 to TRBJ1-1; weak D call: TRBD1 (6 bases). Trimming shortened V by 3 bases and J by 7 bases, and 15 bases separated the two germline ends. Germline V gene lookup returns CDR1 KGHSH and CDR2 LQKENI. This CDR3 contains 14 residues. The CDR3 DNA reads TGTGCCAGCTCACCTATCGGGGGCGAAAGTGAAGCTTTCTTT. This translates into CASSPIGGESEAFF. Combining the CDR3 with reference TRBV18 and TRBJ1-1 gives the whole variable domain NAGVMQNPRHLVRRRGQEARLRCSPMKGHSHVYWYRQLPEEGLKFMVYLQKENIIDESGMPKERFSAEFPKEGPSILRIQQVVRGDSAAYFCASSPIGGESEAFFGQGTRLTVV.

V usage is TRBV18 and J usage is TRBJ1-2; D possibly corresponds to TRBD1 (6 bases). Germline loops: CDR1 KGHSH, CDR2 LQKENI. The CDR3 is 11 amino acids. Trimming removed 6 bases at V and 8 bases at J, with 10 bases between. The CDR3 reads CASSPGDGYTF. CDR3 nucleotides: TGTGCCAGCTCCCCAGGGGACGGCTACACCTTC.

J is TRBJ2-5 and V is TRBV6-6; D tentatively reads TRBD1 or TRBD2 (7 bases each). The germline V gene has CDR1 MNHNY and CDR2 SVGAGI (reference sequence). The CDR3 is 15 residues long. The V end was cut by 6 bases, the J end by 5 bases, with 19 bases between. The CDR3 sequence: CASRTSGGRGETQYF. The CDR3 DNA is TGTGCCAGCAGAACGTCAGGGGGGAGGGGGGAGACCCAGTACTTC.

The J gene is TRBJ1-4, the V gene TRBV6-1; 7 bases match TRBD1. The V gene's germline CDR1 is MNHNS and CDR2 SASEGT. CDR3 length: 16 amino acids. The ends lost 0 bases at V and 4 bases at J; junction bases unmatched: 5. The CDR3 sequence is CASSEAGTAFNEKLFF. CDR3 in DNA: TGTGCCAGCAGTGAAGCGGGGACAGCCTTTAATGAAAAACTGTTTTTT.

V is TRBV7-2 and J is TRBJ2-3; no definite D call. Germline V CDR1 and CDR2: SGHTA, FQGNSA. Trimming pared 1 base from V and 2 bases from J, leaving 1 base between. The CDR3 has 12 amino acids. The CDR3 coding sequence is TGTGCCAGCAGCTTAGACACAGATACGCAGTATTTT. As protein: CASSLDTDTQYF.

The genes are TRBV10-1 and TRBJ1-1; 8 bases are a match to TRBD1. Germline CDR1 and CDR2: WNHNN and SYGVQD (reference sequence). The ends lost 10 bases at V and 1 base at J; junction bases unmatched: 5. The CDR3 runs 13 residues. As DNA, the CDR3 is TGCGCCACCCAAGGACAGGGGAACACTGAAGCTTTCTTT. Protein product: CATQGQGNTEAFF.

The chain couples TRBV29-1 to TRBJ1-1; D may be TRBD1 (6 bases). V was cut by 2 bases and J by 0 bases, with 10 bases left in between. The germline CDR1 and CDR2 sequences are SQVTM and ANQGSEA. The CDR3 sequence is 14 residues long. CDR3 coding DNA: TGCAGCGTTGAATCGGACAGAATGAACACTGAAGCTTTCTTT. Translated, it gives CSVESDRMNTEAFF.

V is TRBV2 and J is TRBJ2-7, with D possibly being TRBD1 (6 bases). This CDR3 spans 13 amino acids. Trimming cost V 4 bases and J 6 bases, with 13 bases left between them. Per the germline V gene, CDR1 is SNHLY and CDR2 is FYNNEI. CDR3 amino acids: CASSGTVGGEQYF. The CDR3 DNA reads TGTGCCAGCAGTGGGACAGTAGGTGGCGAGCAGTACTTC. Full variable domain (outside the CDR3, taken from reference TRBV2 and TRBJ2-7): EPEVTQTPSHQVTQMGQEVILRCVPISNHLYFYWYRQILGQKVEFLVSFYNNEISEKSEIFDDQFSVERPDGSNFTLKIRSTKLEDSAMYFCASSGTVGGEQYFGPGTRLTVT.

The chain uses TRBV18 and TRBJ1-5, with D hard to call. In germline, CDR1 is KGHSH, CDR2 LQKENI. CDR3 size: 14 residues. V lost 3 bases, J lost 7 bases, and 13 bases lay in between. The CDR3 DNA follows: TGTGCCAGCTCACCTCAACAGAATGGCCAGCCCCAGCATTTT. Its protein product is CASSPQQNGQPQHF.

The V gene is TRBV28, the J gene TRBJ2-7; 8 nucleotides agree with TRBD2. V shed 6 bases and J 0 bases; nucleotides not matched to a gene: 10. The germline CDR1 and CDR2 sequences are MDHEN and SYDVKM. This CDR3 contains 16 residues. The CDR3 reads CASSPRTSLTSYEQYF. CDR3 DNA sequence: TGTGCCAGCAGCCCCAGGACTAGCCTCACCTCCTACGAGCAGTACTTC.

This chain links TRBV18 with TRBJ2-7, with TRBD1 matching over 7 bases. This CDR3 is built from 15 residues. The V gene end was trimmed by 5 bases and the J gene end by 1 base; junction bases not matched to a gene: 8. Germline CDR1 reads KGHSH; CDR2 reads LQKENI. The CDR3 is CASSTDRDGSYEQYF. The CDR3 nucleotides are TGTGCCAGCTCAACCGACAGGGATGGGTCCTACGAGCAGTACTTC.

This clone has more than one count but fewer than ten. The V gene is TRBV29-1, the J gene TRBJ1-2, with a possible D match to TRBD1 (6 bases). The ends were cut back, 4 bases at V and 3 bases at J, with 6 bases in the middle. In germline, CDR1 is SQVTM, CDR2 ANQGSEA. CDR3 size: 11 residues. CDR3 sequence reads: CSVGQDYGYTF. The DNA of the CDR3 is TGCAGCGTTGGACAGGACTATGGCTACACCTTC.

This chain joins TRBV6-5 and TRBJ1-5; 7 bases map to TRBD1. Germline V lookup: CDR1 MNHEY, CDR2 SVGAGI. The CDR3 has 15 amino acids. J lost 2 bases, V lost 6 bases, and 7 bases had no gene match. The CDR3 loop reads CASSFTTGGNQPQHF. The CDR3 bases are TGTGCCAGCAGCTTTACAACAGGGGGCAATCAGCCCCAGCATTTT.

The gene calls are TRBV10-3 and TRBJ2-1; D gene uncertain. V was shortened by 0 bases and J by 7 bases, with 7 bases between the two germline ends. Germline V gives CDR1 ENHRY, CDR2 SYGVKD. There are 13 residues in the CDR3. In nucleotides, the CDR3 is TGTGCCATCAGTGAGTCTTCCGGGAATGAGCAGTTCTTC. Its protein product is CAISESSGNEQFF.

The chain recombines TRBV5-1 with TRBJ2-7; 10 bases agree with TRBD2. Germline values: CDR1 SGHRS, CDR2 YFSETQ. With 0 bases clipped from V and 3 bases from J, the junction kept 9 bases outside the gene matches. The CDR3 loop spans 17 amino acids. The CDR3 DNA is TGCGCCAGCAGCTTGGTGGCTAGCGGGAGTTATGGCTACGAGCAGTACTTC. It codes for CASSLVASGSYGYEQYF. Full variable domain (remainder filled in from reference TRBV5-1 and TRBJ2-7): KAGVTQTPRYLIKTRGQQVTLSCSPISGHRSVSWYQQTPGQGLQFLFEYFSETQRNKGNFPGRFSGRQFSNSRSEMNVSTLELGDSALYLCASSLVASGSYGYEQYFGPGTRLTVT.

The V gene is TRBV12-5, the J gene TRBJ1-5; 12 nucleotides line up with TRBD1. In germline, CDR1 is LGHNT, CDR2 FRNRAP. The CDR3 is made up of 19 amino acids. Germline trimming cut 0 bases from V and 1 base from J; bases unmatched to any gene: 7. CDR3 nucleotide sequence: TGTGCTAGTGGTTTGGTCCTGGGACAGGGGGCGCGAAGCAATCAGCCCCAGCATTTT. Translation gives CASGLVLGQGARSNQPQHF.

This clone was recorded a few times. The V and J genes are TRBV6-5 and TRBJ1-2; D not resolved. CDR3 length: 14 amino acids. V lost 2 bases, J lost 3 bases, and 10 bases lay in between. CDR1 and CDR2 from the germline V gene are MNHEY and SVGAGI. CDR3 sequence reads: CASSYLAGDYGYTF. The CDR3 DNA is TGTGCCAGCAGTTACCTAGCCGGGGACTATGGCTACACCTTC.

The chain carries TRBV6-5 and TRBJ2-7; 7 bases match TRBD2. The V and J ends lost 2 bases and 2 bases, in that order; junction bases with no gene match: 9. The CDR3 has 16 amino acids. Germline V gene lookup returns CDR1 MNHEY and CDR2 SVGAGI. CDR3 in DNA: TGTGCCAGCAGTTACGATGGGGGGGGAGTCCCCTACGAGCAGTACTTC. As protein: CASSYDGGGVPYEQYF.

The chain is built from TRBV7-9 and TRBJ2-3, with D perhaps TRBD2 (6 bases). Germline V CDR1 and CDR2: SEHNR, FQNEAQ (reference sequence). With 1 base removed from V and 4 bases from J, the gap between germline ends came to 9 bases. The CDR3 loop spans 14 amino acids. The DNA for the CDR3 is TGTGCCAGCAGCTTAGGTTTAGCGGCAGATACGCAGTATTTT. Protein: CASSLGLAADTQYF. The variable domain in full, completed from reference TRBV7-9 and TRBJ2-3, reads DTGVSQNPRHKITKRGQNVTFRCDPISEHNRLYWYRQTLGQGPEFLTYFQNEAQLEKSRLLSDRFSAERPKGSFSTLEIQRTEQGDSAMYLCASSLGLAADTQYFGPGTRLTVL.

The genes are TRBV19 and TRBJ1-6, with a possible D match to TRBD1 (6 bases). The CDR3 has 15 residues. The germline V gene has CDR1 LNHDA and CDR2 SQIVND (reference sequence). Trimming shortened V by 4 bases and J by 7 bases, and 14 bases separated the two germline ends. The DNA for the CDR3 is TGTGCCAGTAGTAAAACAGGGTCCCGGAATTCACCCCTCCACTTT. As protein: CASSKTGSRNSPLHF.

This clone was recorded once. The chain is built from TRBV5-1 and TRBJ2-3, with TRBD2 matching over 11 bases. V lost 0 bases to trimming and J lost 6 bases; unmatched junction nucleotides: 6. Germline CDR1 SGHRS, CDR2 YFSETQ. The CDR3 has 16 residues. As DNA, the CDR3 is TGCGCCAGCAGCTTGGACCTTAGCGGGGGGGCGGATACGCAGTATTTT. Amino acid sequence: CASSLDLSGGADTQYF.

This clone was recorded only once. The chain couples TRBV11-2 to TRBJ2-5; D could derive from TRBD1 or TRBD2 (5 bases each). Trimming left V 1 base short and J 0 bases short, with 12 bases between. Germline assignment: CDR1 SGHAT and CDR2 FQNNGV. The CDR3 is 16 residues long. CDR3 protein: CASSLVGVEYQETQYF. CDR3 sequence (DNA): TGTGCCAGCAGCTTAGTGGGGGTAGAATACCAAGAGACCCAGTACTTC.

The gene calls are TRBV11-2 and TRBJ1-1; D uncertain. Germline values: CDR1 SGHAT, CDR2 FQNNGV. The CDR3 consists of 15 residues. Trimming pared 5 bases from V and 0 bases from J, leaving 13 bases between. The chain's CDR3 is CASSPGMLVNTEAFF. CDR3 in DNA: TGTGCCAGCAGCCCCGGGATGTTGGTGAACACTGAAGCTTTCTTT.

This clone has just one count. The gene calls are TRBV5-8 and TRBJ1-6; possible D gene TRBD1, 6 bases. CDR1 is SGHTS and CDR2 is YDEGEE in the germline V gene. Trimming shortened V by 1 base and J by 4 bases, and 12 bases separated the two germline ends. The CDR3 runs 16 residues. The CDR3 DNA sequence: TGTGCCAGCAGCTTGAGGGGGGCGACTTATAATTCACCCCTCCACTTT. It encodes CASSLRGATYNSPLHF.

The chain has TRBV4-1 and TRBJ2-3, with D hard to call. CDR3 length: 15 residues. From germline, CDR1 is MGHRA and CDR2 YSYEKL. The V end was cut by 1 base, the J end by 6 bases, with 14 bases between. The CDR3 spells CASSQGLLEGDTQYF. In DNA, the CDR3 is TGCGCCAGCAGCCAAGGGCTTCTAGAAGGGGATACGCAGTATTTT.

V is TRBV5-4 and J is TRBJ1-1; 10 nucleotides align to TRBD1. There are 14 residues in the CDR3. V lost 3 bases to trimming and J lost 6 bases; unmatched junction nucleotides: 5. CDR1 SGHNT and CDR2 YYREEE come from the germline V gene (reference sequence). CDR3 loop: CASSSGTGDPEAFF. The CDR3 bases are TGTGCCAGCAGCTCCGGGACAGGGGACCCTGAAGCTTTCTTT.

This chain connects TRBV7-2 to TRBJ1-2, with D uncertain. V dropped 0 bases and J dropped 4 bases, with 9 bases sitting between them. The CDR3 loop spans 14 amino acids. The germline gives CDR1 SGHTA, CDR2 FQGNSA. The CDR3 sequence is CASSLAYGTYGYTF. CDR3 DNA sequence: TGTGCCAGCAGCTTAGCTTACGGTACCTATGGCTACACCTTC.

This sequence joins TRBV19 and TRBJ2-3; possibly TRBD1 for D (5 bases). Germline values: CDR1 LNHDA, CDR2 SQIVND (reference sequence). V was cut by 6 bases and J by 4 bases, with 14 bases left in between. There are 14 residues in the CDR3. Here the CDR3 reads CASRNDGAADTQYF. The CDR3 DNA follows: TGTGCCAGTAGGAACGATGGGGCAGCAGATACGCAGTATTTT.

The V call is TRBV4-3, the J call TRBJ1-3; no reliable D call. Germline loops: CDR1 LGHNA, CDR2 YSLEER. The CDR3 is 15 amino acids. Trimming shortened V by 0 bases and J by 4 bases, and 10 bases separated the two germline ends. The chain's CDR3 is CASSQEGAAGNTIYF. CDR3 nucleotides: TGCGCCAGCAGCCAAGAAGGTGCGGCCGGAAACACCATATATTTT.

The V call is TRBV7-9, the J call TRBJ1-3; a weak D match, TRBD1 (6 bases). This CDR3 spans 16 amino acids. The V end lost 5 bases, the J end lost 4 bases, and 18 bases lay between the germline ends. Germline V CDR1 and CDR2: SEHNR, FQNEAQ (reference sequence). The DNA for the CDR3 is TGTGCCAGCAGCCCGCAACAGGGATCGGGGGGAAACACCATATATTTT. Translation: CASSPQQGSGGNTIYF.